These 6 T cell receptor beta chains were sequenced from one sample in a study of blood T cell repertoires in COVID-19. Assay: immunoSEQ multiplex PCR; the TCRdb copy retains only in-frame clones and omits some. This table has roughly 220,000 clones, about three quarters appearing once. Sequencing was done on a sample of peripheral blood. Receptor source: a woman in her seventies with acute or convalescent COVID-19.

This CDR3 is CASTYGTGDEKLFF. CDR3 in DNA: TGTGCCAGTACCTACGGGACAGGGGATGAAAAACTGTTTTTT. This sequence joins TRBV19 and TRBJ1-4; 10 bases agree with TRBD1. Looked up from germline, CDR1 is LNHDA and CDR2 is SQIVND (reference sequence). V was pared by 7 bases and J by 6 bases, with 5 bases of the junction left unmatched. The CDR3 spans 14 residues. Filled out from reference TRBV19 and TRBJ1-4, the complete variable domain reads DGGITQSPKYLFRKEGQNVTLSCEQNLNHDAMYWYRQDPGQGLRLIYYSQIVNDFQKGDIAEGYSVSREKKESFPLTVTSAQKNPTAFYLCASTYGTGDEKLFFGSGTQLSVL.

The chain carries TRBV4-1 and TRBJ2-7; 7 bases fit TRBD2. Germline trimming cut 3 bases from V and 0 bases from J; bases unmatched to any gene: 11. The CDR3 runs to 17 residues. Germline V gene lookup returns CDR1 MGHRA and CDR2 YSYEKL. CDR3 bases: TGCGCCAGCAGCCAGGGATTCCGGGACTACCACTCCTACGAGCAGTACTTC. It codes for CASSQGFRDYHSYEQYF.

The chain has TRBV4-1 and TRBJ2-3, with D possibly TRBD2 on 5 matching bases. The ends were cut back, 2 bases at V and 9 bases at J, with 9 bases in the middle. This CDR3 spans 12 amino acids. Germline CDR1 is MGHRA and CDR2 is YSYEKL. CDR3 loop: CASSQLLGTQYF. CDR3 bases: TGCGCCAGCAGCCAATTACTAGGGACGCAGTATTTT.

This chain joins TRBV5-6 and TRBJ1-2, with a possible D match to TRBD1 (6 bases). Germline CDR1 reads SGHDT; CDR2 reads YYEEEE. Trimming removed 3 bases from V and 5 bases from J, with 17 bases in between. CDR3 length: 15 amino acids. CDR3 residues: CASSSVDGGAYGYTF. In nucleotides, the CDR3 is TGTGCCAGCAGCTCGGTCGATGGGGGGGCGTATGGCTACACCTTC.

The chain has TRBV24-1 and TRBJ2-1; D gene uncertain. V was cut by 6 bases and J by 3 bases, with 2 bases left in between. Germline V lookup: CDR1 KGHDR, CDR2 SFDVKD. The CDR3 runs to 11 residues. The CDR3 is CATSRYNEQFF. The DNA for the CDR3 is TGTGCCACCAGTCGCTACAATGAGCAGTTCTTC.

CDR3 protein: CASSGGGTLNTEAFF. The CDR3 DNA reads TGTGCCAGCAGTGGGGGGGGCACACTGAACACTGAAGCTTTCTTT. The V and J genes are TRBV2 and TRBJ1-1; TRBD1 might be the D (6 bases). In germline, CDR1 is SNHLY, CDR2 FYNNEI. CDR3 size: 15 residues. The V and J ends lost 4 bases and 0 bases respectively, with 12 bases between them. Combining the CDR3 with reference TRBV2 and TRBJ1-1 gives the whole variable domain EPEVTQTPSHQVTQMGQEVILRCVPISNHLYFYWYRQILGQKVEFLVSFYNNEISEKSEIFDDQFSVERPDGSNFTLKIRSTKLEDSAMYFCASSGGGTLNTEAFFGQGTRLTVV.